The clone carrying this T cell receptor (beta chain) appeared a few times. Assay used: immunoSEQ multiplex PCR; TCRdb lists only in-frame clones, some missing. The sample carries around 24,000 clones, roughly 77% recorded once. This specimen comes from a study of T cells in narcolepsy. This TCR came from a human donor in good health. Sample: memory (CD45RA-) CD4+ T cells from blood.

The CDR3 reads CASSSGTGYYEQYF. CDR3 nucleotide sequence: TGCGCCAGCAGCTCCGGGACAGGGTACTACGAGCAGTACTTC. The chain has TRBV10-2 and TRBJ2-7, with 9 bases fitting TRBD1. CDR3 size: 14 residues. J was trimmed by 3 bases and V by 6 bases; bases with no gene match: 6. Germline V gene sequence: CDR1 WSHSY, CDR2 SAAADI.